This is a list of T cell receptor beta chains from one sample in a study of PD-1 blockade in classical Hodgkin lymphoma. Sequenced by immunoSEQ multiplex PCR; TCRdb stores in-frame clones only, minus some. The sample consists of 100,000 or so clones, roughly 90% of them appearing once. The sample here was peripheral blood mononuclear cells (PBMCs), taken before the fourth cycle of nivolumab. The receptors come from a human donor with classical Hodgkin lymphoma. The CDR3 runs from the conserved cysteine through the conserved F or W. D genes are given only for firm matches. Some rows have no size entry. The others give once, few or many, or a class for an expanded clone.

NA	TRBD1	TRBV2	TRBJ1-4	CASSERAGQGANEKLFF	TGTGCCAGCAGTGAACGGGCGGGACAGGGGGCTAATGAAAAACTGTTTTTT
NA	TRBD1	TRBV5-4	TRBJ1-1	CASSRPPDRVNTEAFF	TGTGCCAGCAGCCGCCCCCCGGACAGGGTGAACACTGAAGCTTTCTTT
once	NA	TRBV21-1	TRBJ2-7	CASSTPRGTYEQYF	TGTGCCAGCAGCACTCCCAGGGGAACCTACGAGCAGTACTTC
NA	NA	TRBV7-9	TRBJ1-1	CASSLWGTTEAFF	TGTGCCAGCAGCTTGTGGGGGACCACTGAAGCTTTCTTT
NA	TRBD1	TRBV19	TRBJ2-7	CASSMSGGESPRYEQYF	TGTGCCAGTAGTATGTCAGGGGGCGAATCCCCTCGCTACGAGCAGTACTTC
once	TRBD1	TRBV6-1	TRBJ1-5	CASSGMTGVGQPQHF	TGTGCCAGCAGTGGGATGACAGGGGTCGGTCAGCCCCAGCATTTT
NA	NA	TRBV12-2	TRBJ2-7	CASRSRNGTGTYEQYF	TGTGCAAGTCGCTCGAGAAACGGGACAGGTACTTACGAGCAGTACTTC
NA	NA	TRBV20-1	TRBJ2-7	CSARDFGSEYF	TGCAGTGCTAGAGATTTTGGGTCGGAGTACTTC
NA	NA	TRBV5-1	TRBJ2-3	CASSLVEKTDTQYF	TGCGCCAGCAGCTTGGTAGAGAAGACAGATACGCAGTATTTT
NA	TRBD1	TRBV9	TRBJ1-2	CASSVGQGGGYTF	TGTGCCAGCAGCGTAGGACAGGGAGGCGGCTACACCTTC
NA	TRBD1	TRBV11-2	TRBJ1-4	CASSSPPGTVATNEKLFF	TGTGCCAGCAGCTCCCCACCCGGGACAGTTGCAACTAATGAAAAACTGTTTTTT
NA	TRBD1	TRBV5-1	TRBJ1-1	CASSLDPRDRVSASEAFF	TGCGCCAGCAGCTTGGATCCCCGGGACAGGGTATCGGCCTCTGAAGCTTTCTTT
NA	NA	TRBV18	TRBJ2-2	CASSPGSWNTGELFF	TGTGCCAGCTCACCGGGCAGTTGGAACACCGGGGAGCTGTTTTTT
NA	TRBD1	TRBV2	TRBJ2-7	CASRGQGVKQYF	TGTGCCAGCAGAGGACAGGGGGTGAAGCAGTACTTC
NA	NA	TRBV4-1	TRBJ1-2	CASSQVGGGLPYGYTF	TGCGCCAGCAGCCAAGTCGGGGGAGGGCTACCCTATGGCTACACCTTC
NA	TRBD2	TRBV27	TRBJ2-7	CASSLFPTSEHSYEQYF	TGTGCCAGCAGTTTATTCCCAACTAGCGAGCACTCCTACGAGCAGTACTTC
NA	NA	TRBV5-6	TRBJ1-1	CASSIYRTGGTEAFF	TGTGCCAGCAGCATCTACAGGACCGGGGGGACTGAAGCTTTCTTT
NA	TRBD2	TRBV5-1	TRBJ2-1	CASSPGGTSGRSYNEQFF	TGCGCCAGCAGCCCCGGGGGGACTAGCGGGAGGAGCTACAATGAGCAGTTCTTC
NA	TRBD1	TRBV2	TRBJ2-2	CATRRGQGWTGELFF	TGTGCCACAAGGAGGGGACAGGGATGGACCGGGGAGCTGTTTTTT
NA	TRBD1	TRBV4-1	TRBJ2-7	CASSLGTEAYEQYF	TGCGCCAGCAGCCTTGGGACAGAGGCCTACGAGCAGTACTTC
NA	NA	TRBV5-8	TRBJ1-5	CASSFVNQPQHF	TGTGCCAGCAGCTTCGTAAATCAGCCCCAGCATTTT
NA	NA	TRBV23-1	TRBJ1-1	CASSQSWTGTEAFF	TGCGCCAGCAGTCAATCTTGGACCGGCACTGAAGCTTTCTTT
NA	NA	TRBV12-5	TRBJ2-1	CASGLGGNEQFF	TGTGCTAGTGGTTTGGGGGGGAATGAGCAGTTCTTC
NA	NA	TRBV27	TRBJ2-1	CASSLFSKSNEQFF	TGTGCCAGCAGTTTATTCTCCAAAAGCAATGAGCAGTTCTTC
NA	TRBD1	TRBV18	TRBJ1-1	CASSFRQGGDTEAFF	TGTGCCAGCTCATTCCGACAGGGCGGGGACACTGAAGCTTTCTTT
NA	NA	TRBV19	TRBJ1-4	CASSILGGEPAPQGTNEKLFF	TGTGCCAGTAGTATATTGGGGGGGGAACCTGCACCCCAGGGGACTAATGAAAAACTGTTTTTT
few	NA	TRBV4-2	TRBJ1-5	CASTVDRNSNQPQHF	TGTGCCAGCACCGTAGACAGGAATAGCAATCAGCCCCAGCATTTT
NA	NA	TRBV6-5	TRBJ1-1	CASNTRRNTEAFF	TGTGCCAGCAATACCCGGAGGAACACTGAAGCTTTCTTT
NA	NA	TRBV19	TRBJ2-1	CASPPPGSSYNEQFF	TGTGCCAGCCCGCCGCCGGGGAGTTCCTACAATGAGCAGTTCTTC
NA	TRBD2	TRBV5-1	TRBJ2-1	CASSLLASGDNEQFF	TGCGCCAGCAGCTTGTTGGCTAGCGGGGACAATGAGCAGTTCTTC
NA	NA	TRBV2	TRBJ1-1	CASSERDAYTEAFF	TGTGCCAGCAGTGAACGGGACGCATACACTGAAGCTTTCTTT
few	NA	TRBV4-1	TRBJ1-1	CASSQGTTEAFF	TGCGCCAGCAGCCAAGGTACCACTGAAGCTTTCTTT
NA	TRBD1	TRBV5-1	TRBJ2-7	CASRTGDRGYEQYF	TGCGCCAGCCGCACCGGGGACAGGGGTTACGAGCAGTACTTC
once	TRBD2	TRBV27	TRBJ2-7	CASSLIPTSGRINEQYF	TGTGCCAGCAGTTTAATCCCTACTAGCGGGAGGATCAACGAGCAGTACTTC
NA	NA	TRBV19	TRBJ1-2	CASSVLINYGYTF	TGTGCCAGTAGTGTGTTGATTAACTATGGCTACACCTTC
NA	TRBD2	TRBV19	TRBJ2-2	CASSIIGLVGELFF	TGTGCCAGTAGTATAATAGGACTAGTGGGGGAGCTGTTTTTT
NA	TRBD1	TRBV7-2	TRBJ1-2	CASSRDRGRDGYTF	TGTGCCAGCAGCCGGGACAGGGGGCGAGATGGCTACACCTTC
NA	TRBD1	TRBV27	TRBJ2-2	CASSPRTGYTGELFF	TGTGCCAGCAGTCCCCGGACAGGGTACACCGGGGAGCTGTTTTTT
NA	TRBD2	TRBV5-6	TRBJ2-7	CASSLELAALRGEQYF	TGTGCCAGCAGCTTGGAGCTAGCGGCACTTCGGGGGGAGCAGTACTTC
NA	TRBD2	TRBV4-3	TRBJ2-1	CASSQATGGRYNEQFF	TGCGCCAGCAGCCAAGCTACGGGAGGCAGATACAATGAGCAGTTCTTC
NA	TRBD1	TRBV15	TRBJ2-2	CATSRGPGQGTAGELFF	TGTGCCACCAGCAGAGGACCGGGACAGGGTACCGCCGGGGAGCTGTTTTTT
NA	NA	TRBV4-2	TRBJ2-3	CASSLPQKHSLRKDYSSTDTQYF	TGTGCCAGCAGCCTCCCGCAGAAGCACTCCCTCCGAAAAGACTATTCTAGCACAGATACGCAGTATTTT
NA	TRBD2	TRBV27	TRBJ2-7	CASSGQGLAGSYEQYF	TGTGCCAGCAGTGGACAGGGACTAGCGGGATCCTACGAGCAGTACTTC
few	TRBD1	TRBV5-6	TRBJ1-3	CASSGDRGRNTIYF	TGTGCCAGCAGCGGGGACAGGGGAAGGAACACCATATATTTT
NA	NA	TRBV28	TRBJ2-7	CASSLGLSTVEGHF	TGTGCCAGCAGTTTAGGCCTGTCGACGGTTGAGGGGCACTTC
NA	TRBD2	TRBV29-1	TRBJ2-7	CSVQSGGMGEQYF	TGCAGCGTTCAGTCGGGAGGGATGGGGGAGCAGTACTTC
NA	NA	TRBV10-2	TRBJ2-3	CASIHTYSLERDTQYF	TGCGCCAGCATACACACTTACTCACTTGAGCGGGATACGCAGTATTTT
NA	NA	TRBV6-5	TRBJ1-3	CASSPDSRSGNTIYF	TGTGCCAGCTCCCCGGACAGTCGATCTGGAAACACCATATATTTT
NA	TRBD2	TRBV29-1	TRBJ2-3	CSAEGLAGGTDTQYF	TGCAGCGCCGAGGGACTAGCGGGTGGAACAGATACGCAGTATTTT
NA	NA	TRBV6-5	TRBJ1-4	CASSYNRNEKLFF	TGTGCCAGCAGTTACAACAGAAATGAAAAACTGTTTTTT